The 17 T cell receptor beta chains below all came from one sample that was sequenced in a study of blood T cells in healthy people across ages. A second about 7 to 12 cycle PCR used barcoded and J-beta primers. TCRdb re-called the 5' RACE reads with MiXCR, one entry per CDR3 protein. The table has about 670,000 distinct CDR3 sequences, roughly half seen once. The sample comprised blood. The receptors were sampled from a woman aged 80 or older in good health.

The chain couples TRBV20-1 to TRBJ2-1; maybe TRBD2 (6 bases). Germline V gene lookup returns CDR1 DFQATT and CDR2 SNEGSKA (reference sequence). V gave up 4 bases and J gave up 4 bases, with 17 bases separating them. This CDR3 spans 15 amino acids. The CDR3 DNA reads TGCAGTGCTACTGACGCCCAGCGGGCGTACAATGAGCAGTTCTTC. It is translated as CSATDAQRAYNEQFF.

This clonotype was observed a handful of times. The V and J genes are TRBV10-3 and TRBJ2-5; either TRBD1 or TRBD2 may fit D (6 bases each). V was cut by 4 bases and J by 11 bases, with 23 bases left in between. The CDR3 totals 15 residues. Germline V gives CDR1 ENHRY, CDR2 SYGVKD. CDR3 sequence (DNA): TGTGCCATCAGTGTGGGGGGCTCTTCCCTCAATGAGCAGTACTTC. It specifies CAISVGGSSLNEQYF.

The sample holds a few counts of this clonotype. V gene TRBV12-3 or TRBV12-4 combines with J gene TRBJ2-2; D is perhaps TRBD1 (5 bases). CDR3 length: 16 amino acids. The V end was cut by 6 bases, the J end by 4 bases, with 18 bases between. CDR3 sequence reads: CASSLALGRGTGELFF. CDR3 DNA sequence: TGTGCCAGCAGCTTGGCCTTGGGAAGGGGCACCGGGGAGCTGTTTTTT.

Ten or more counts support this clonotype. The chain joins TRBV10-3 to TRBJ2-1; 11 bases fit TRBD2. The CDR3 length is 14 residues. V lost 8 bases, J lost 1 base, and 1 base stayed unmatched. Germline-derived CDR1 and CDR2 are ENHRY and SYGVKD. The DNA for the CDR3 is TGTGCCATCGGGACTAGCGGATCCTACAATGAGCAGTTCTTC. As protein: CAIGTSGSYNEQFF.

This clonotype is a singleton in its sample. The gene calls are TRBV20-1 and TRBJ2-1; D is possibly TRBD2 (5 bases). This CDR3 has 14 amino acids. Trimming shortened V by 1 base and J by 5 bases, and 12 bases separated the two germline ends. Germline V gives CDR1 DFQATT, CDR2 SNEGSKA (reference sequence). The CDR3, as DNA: TGCAGTGCTAGAGGGGGAGCGGAAAACAATGAGCAGTTCTTC. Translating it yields CSARGGAENNEQFF.

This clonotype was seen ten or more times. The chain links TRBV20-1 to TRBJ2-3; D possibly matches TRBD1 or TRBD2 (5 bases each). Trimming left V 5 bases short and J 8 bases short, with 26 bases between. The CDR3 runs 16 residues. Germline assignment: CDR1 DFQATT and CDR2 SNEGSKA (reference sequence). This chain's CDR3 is CSALGPNVGDDGTQYF. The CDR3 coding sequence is TGCAGTGCTTTGGGCCCGAATGTGGGGGACGATGGTACGCAGTATTTT.

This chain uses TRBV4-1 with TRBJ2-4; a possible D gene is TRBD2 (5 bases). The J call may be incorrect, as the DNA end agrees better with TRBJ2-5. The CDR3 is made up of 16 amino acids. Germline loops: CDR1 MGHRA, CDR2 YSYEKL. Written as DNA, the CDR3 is TGCGCCAGCAGCCAAGTTTATGGATCGGGGAGAGAGACCCAGTACTTC. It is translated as CASSQVYGSGRETQYF.

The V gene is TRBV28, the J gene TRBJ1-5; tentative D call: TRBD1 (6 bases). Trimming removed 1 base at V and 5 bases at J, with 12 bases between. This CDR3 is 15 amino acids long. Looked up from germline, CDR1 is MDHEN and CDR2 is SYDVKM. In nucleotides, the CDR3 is TGTGCCAGCAGTTTATCGGACAGACGACATCAGCCCCAGCATTTT. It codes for CASSLSDRRHQPQHF.

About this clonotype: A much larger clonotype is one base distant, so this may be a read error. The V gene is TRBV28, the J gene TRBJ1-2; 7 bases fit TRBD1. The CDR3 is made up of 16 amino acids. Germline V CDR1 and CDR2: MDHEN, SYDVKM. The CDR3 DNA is TGTGCCAGCAGTCCCTCCCCAGGGGGGGGTAACTATGGCCACACCTTC. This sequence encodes CASSPSPGGGNYGHTF.

The CDR3 nucleotides read TGTGCCAGCAGCCCGGTGGGGGGGGTGGAACCCCCGTATTTT. This encodes CASSPVGGVEPPYF. The rearrangement uses TRBV11-2 and TRBJ2-3; 7 bases are shared with TRBD2. Germline loops: CDR1 SGHAT, CDR2 FQNNGV. This CDR3 comprises 14 residues. After removal of 5 bases from V and 14 bases from J, the junction contained 16 bases not matched to a gene.

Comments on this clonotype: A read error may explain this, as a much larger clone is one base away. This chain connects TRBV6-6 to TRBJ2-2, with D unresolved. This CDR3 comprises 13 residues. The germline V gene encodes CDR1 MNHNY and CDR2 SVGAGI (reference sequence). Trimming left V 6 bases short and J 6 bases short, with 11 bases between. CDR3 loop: CASSRSYAGELFF. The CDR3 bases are TGTGCCAGCAGCCGTAGTTACGCCGGGGAGCTGTTTTTT.

CDR3 bases: TGCAGTGCTAGAGCTATCGGGGGGTACAATGAGCAGTTCTTC. Translated: CSARAIGGYNEQFF. This sequence joins TRBV20-1 and TRBJ2-1, with TRBD2 matching 7 bases. Germline assignment: CDR1 DFQATT and CDR2 SNEGSKA (reference sequence). The CDR3 is 14 residues long. The V gene end was trimmed by 1 base and the J gene end by 4 bases; junction bases not matched to a gene: 4.

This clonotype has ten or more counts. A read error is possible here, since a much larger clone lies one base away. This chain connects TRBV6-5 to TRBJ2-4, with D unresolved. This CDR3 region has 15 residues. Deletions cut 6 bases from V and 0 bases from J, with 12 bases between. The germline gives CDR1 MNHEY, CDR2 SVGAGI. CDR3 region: CASRDTRLAKNIQYF. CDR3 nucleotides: TGTGCCAGCAGAGATACACGTCTAGCCAAAAACATTCAGTACTTC.

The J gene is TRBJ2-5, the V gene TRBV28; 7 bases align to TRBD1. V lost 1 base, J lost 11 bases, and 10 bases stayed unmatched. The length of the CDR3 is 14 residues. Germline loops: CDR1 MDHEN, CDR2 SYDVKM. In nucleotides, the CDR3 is TGTGCCAGCAGTTTATCCCCAGGACAGGCGGTACAGTACTTC. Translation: CASSLSPGQAVQYF.

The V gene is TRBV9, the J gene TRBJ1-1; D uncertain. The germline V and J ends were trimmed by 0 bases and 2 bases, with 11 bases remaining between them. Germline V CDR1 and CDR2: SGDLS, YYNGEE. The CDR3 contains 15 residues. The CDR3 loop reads CASSVAVGYNTEAFF. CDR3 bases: TGTGCCAGCAGCGTAGCTGTAGGGTACAACACTGAAGCTTTCTTT. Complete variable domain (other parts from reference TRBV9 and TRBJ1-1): DSGVTQTPKHLITATGQRVTLRCSPRSGDLSVYWYQQSLDQGLQFLIQYYNGEERAKGNILERFSAQQFPDLHSELNLSSLELGDSALYFCASSVAVGYNTEAFFGQGTRLTVV.

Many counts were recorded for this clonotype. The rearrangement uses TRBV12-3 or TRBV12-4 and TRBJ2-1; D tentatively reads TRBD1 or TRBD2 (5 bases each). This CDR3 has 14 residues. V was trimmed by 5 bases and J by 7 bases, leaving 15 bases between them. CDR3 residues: CASSPSGPLNEQFF. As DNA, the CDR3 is TGTGCCAGCAGTCCCTCGGGACCGCTGAATGAGCAGTTCTTC.

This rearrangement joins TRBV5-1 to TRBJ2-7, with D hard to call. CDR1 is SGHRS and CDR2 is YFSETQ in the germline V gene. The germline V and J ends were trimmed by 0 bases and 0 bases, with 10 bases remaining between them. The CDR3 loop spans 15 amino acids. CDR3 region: CASSLVGSSSYEQYF. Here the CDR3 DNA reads TGCGCCAGCAGCTTGGTAGGCAGCAGCTCCTACGAGCAGTACTTC. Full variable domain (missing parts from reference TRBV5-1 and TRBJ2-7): KAGVTQTPRYLIKTRGQQVTLSCSPISGHRSVSWYQQTPGQGLQFLFEYFSETQRNKGNFPGRFSGRQFSNSRSEMNVSTLELGDSALYLCASSLVGSSSYEQYFGPGTRLTVT.